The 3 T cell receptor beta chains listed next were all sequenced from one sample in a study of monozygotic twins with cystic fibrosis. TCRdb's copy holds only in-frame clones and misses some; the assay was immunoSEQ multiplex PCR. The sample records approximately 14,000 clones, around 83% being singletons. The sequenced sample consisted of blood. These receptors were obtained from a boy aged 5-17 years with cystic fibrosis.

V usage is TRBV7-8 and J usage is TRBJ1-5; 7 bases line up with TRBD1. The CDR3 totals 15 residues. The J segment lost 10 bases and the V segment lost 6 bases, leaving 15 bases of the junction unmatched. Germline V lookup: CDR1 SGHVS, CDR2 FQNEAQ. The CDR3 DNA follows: TGTGCCAGCAGTCCCTCCCGGACAGGAAAGCATCCCCAGCATTTT. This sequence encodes CASSPSRTGKHPQHF.

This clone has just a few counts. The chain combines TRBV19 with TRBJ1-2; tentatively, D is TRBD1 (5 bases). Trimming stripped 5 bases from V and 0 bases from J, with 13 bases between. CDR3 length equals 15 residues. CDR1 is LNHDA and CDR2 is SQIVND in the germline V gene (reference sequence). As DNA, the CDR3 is TGTGCCAGTAGTCAAGGGGATGAAGCTAACTATGGCTACACCTTC. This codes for CASSQGDEANYGYTF.

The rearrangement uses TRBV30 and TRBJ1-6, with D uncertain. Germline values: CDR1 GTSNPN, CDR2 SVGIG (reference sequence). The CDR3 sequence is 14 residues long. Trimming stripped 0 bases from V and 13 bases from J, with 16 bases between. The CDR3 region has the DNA TGTGCCTGGAGTGTACAAGCGGAGGGTGGCCCCCTCCACTTT. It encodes CAWSVQAEGGPLHF. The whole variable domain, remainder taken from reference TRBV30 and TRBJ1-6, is SQTIHQWPATLVQPVGSPLSLECTVEGTSNPNLYWYRQAAGRGLQLLFYSVGIGQISSEVPQNLSASRPQDRQFILSSKKLLLSDSGFYLCAWSVQAEGGPLHFGNGTRLTVT.